The 20 T cell receptor beta chains below all came from one sample that was sequenced in a study of blood T cell repertoires in COVID-19. Clones were sequenced by immunoSEQ multiplex PCR, and TCRdb holds only the in-frame ones, with some missing. Of some 59,000 clones in the sample, 89% were seen once. The specimen sequenced was peripheral blood. The source of these receptors is a man aged 55 to 70 with acute or convalescent COVID-19.

The chain couples TRBV9 to TRBJ2-2, with 7 bases matching TRBD1. Germline V gives CDR1 SGDLS, CDR2 YYNGEE. The CDR3 extends over 14 amino acids. The V and J ends lost 1 base and 7 bases, in that order; junction bases with no gene match: 4. CDR3 bases: TGTGCCAGCAGCGTACAAGGGGGCTACGGGGAGCTGTTTTTT. It yields the protein CASSVQGGYGELFF.

The chain carries TRBV6-6 and TRBJ1-2; 7 nucleotides agree with TRBD1. The CDR3 spans 14 residues. Germline V gives CDR1 MNHNY, CDR2 SVGAGI (reference sequence). Trimming took 0 bases from V and 6 from J; bases not matched to a gene: 4. In DNA form, the CDR3 reads TGTGCCAGCAGTTACTCAGCGACAGGGAATGGCTACACCTTC. The encoded protein is CASSYSATGNGYTF.

J is TRBJ1-5 and V is TRBV6-1, with TRBD1 as a possible D gene (5 bases). The CDR3 extends over 13 amino acids. Per the germline V gene, CDR1 is MNHNS and CDR2 is SASEGT. The V end was cut by 5 bases, the J end by 5 bases, with 10 bases between. The CDR3 loop reads CASSPWGDQPQHF. In DNA, the CDR3 is TGTGCCAGCAGTCCCTGGGGGGATCAGCCCCAGCATTTT.

J is TRBJ2-2 and V is TRBV3-1 (or the pseudogene TRBV3-2); possible D gene TRBD2, 6 bases. Germline-derived CDR1 and CDR2 are LGHDT and YNNKEL (reference sequence). V lost 4 bases and J lost 0, with 15 bases in between. This CDR3 is 17 amino acids long. Here the CDR3 DNA reads TGTGCCAGCAGCCGGACTGGCGGGATAGCGAACACCGGGGAGCTGTTTTTT. Encoded protein: CASSRTGGIANTGELFF.

V and J are TRBV7-3 and TRBJ1-1, with 8 nucleotides matching TRBD1. V shed 3 bases, J shed 1 base, and the junction held 7 bases outside the gene matches. Germline CDR1 SGHTA, CDR2 FQGTGA. The CDR3 runs to 16 residues. Here the CDR3 DNA reads TGTGCCAGCAGCTTGAACCCACAGGGGGGGAACACTGAAGCTTTCTTT. This codes for CASSLNPQGGNTEAFF.

V and J are TRBV18 and TRBJ2-1, with D perhaps TRBD1 (5 bases). V was shortened by 8 bases and J by 5 bases, with 19 bases between the two germline ends. The CDR3 runs 15 residues. CDR1 is KGHSH, CDR2 LQKENI, per germline. CDR3 sequence reads: CASTPAIQVHNEQFF. Written as DNA, the CDR3 is TGTGCCAGCACTCCCGCTATACAGGTTCACAATGAGCAGTTCTTC.

V usage is TRBV18 and J usage is TRBJ2-2; D unclear. The CDR3 loop spans 15 amino acids. Germline V gene lookup returns CDR1 KGHSH and CDR2 LQKENI. Trimming stripped 0 bases from V and 4 bases from J, with 9 bases between. The CDR3, as DNA: TGTGCCAGCTCACCACCGGCTAGATCCACCGGGGAGCTGTTTTTT. Its translation is CASSPPARSTGELFF. Drawing the rest from reference TRBV18 and TRBJ2-2, the complete variable domain is NAGVMQNPRHLVRRRGQEARLRCSPMKGHSHVYWYRQLPEEGLKFMVYLQKENIIDESGMPKERFSAEFPKEGPSILRIQQVVRGDSAAYFCASSPPARSTGELFFGEGSRLTVL.

This clone was seen once. The chain has TRBV2 and TRBJ2-3; 8 bases agree with TRBD2. There are 15 residues in the CDR3. CDR1 is SNHLY and CDR2 is FYNNEI in the germline V gene. The V and J ends lost 4 bases and 2 bases, in that order; junction bases with no gene match: 5. DNA for the CDR3: TGTGCCAGCAGTGTAGGAGCGGGGGCCACAGATACGCAGTATTTT. Its protein is CASSVGAGATDTQYF.

This clone was seen once. The gene calls are TRBV5-1 and TRBJ2-7, with 9 bases matching TRBD1. V shed 0 bases and J 5 bases; nucleotides not matched to a gene: 0. There are 13 residues in the CDR3. Per germline, CDR1 SGHRS and CDR2 YFSETQ. The CDR3 DNA sequence: TGCGCCAGCAGCTTGGACAGGGGGCACGAGCAGTACTTC. It encodes CASSLDRGHEQYF.

This chain connects TRBV7-2 to TRBJ1-5; D is possibly TRBD1 (6 bases). The CDR3 spans 15 residues. Germline CDR1 reads SGHTA; CDR2 reads FQGNSA. V lost 5 bases and J 2 bases, leaving 13 bases between the germline ends. CDR3 sequence reads: CASSPHRVGNQPQHF. CDR3 coding DNA: TGTGCCAGCAGCCCCCACAGGGTAGGCAATCAGCCCCAGCATTTT.

This chain uses TRBV7-2 with TRBJ2-1; 8 bases are a match to TRBD1. CDR3 length: 14 residues. CDR1 and CDR2 from the germline V gene are SGHTA and FQGNSA. Trimming at V came to 5 bases and at J to 4 bases, leaving 4 bases not matched to a gene. CDR3 nucleotides: TGTGCCAGCAGCCAAAGACAGGGGTACAATGAGCAGTTCTTC. As protein: CASSQRQGYNEQFF.

The rearrangement links TRBV6-5 to TRBJ1-4; D not certain. The germline V gene has CDR1 MNHEY and CDR2 SVGAGI. This CDR3 comprises 14 residues. Trimming shortened V by 6 bases and J by 5 bases, and 13 bases separated the two germline ends. As DNA, the CDR3 is TGTGCCAGCAGCGTAAGCCGGGGAAATGAAAAACTGTTTTTT. Protein: CASSVSRGNEKLFF.

The V and J genes are TRBV6-1 and TRBJ2-3; 11 bases map to TRBD2. J gave up 2 bases and V 2 bases, and 9 bases lay outside the gene matches. The CDR3 length is 18 residues. The germline V gene has CDR1 MNHNS and CDR2 SASEGT. The CDR3 DNA reads TGTGCCAGCAGTGAACTAATAAGGGGACTAGCGGTCACAGATACGCAGTATTTT. The encoded protein is CASSELIRGLAVTDTQYF.

This chain links TRBV3-1 (or the pseudogene TRBV3-2) with TRBJ2-1; tentatively, D is TRBD2 (5 bases). Germline CDR1 and CDR2: LGHDT and YNNKEL (reference sequence). The CDR3 contains 13 residues. With 7 bases removed from V and 8 bases from J, the gap between germline ends came to 15 bases. In nucleotides, the CDR3 is TGTGCCAGCACTCCCCCGAAGAGGGATGAGCAGTTCTTC. Protein: CASTPPKRDEQFF.

The V and J genes are TRBV5-1 and TRBJ2-3; D unclear. The ends were cut back, 0 bases at V and 4 bases at J, with 6 bases in the middle. The CDR3 runs to 13 residues. Per germline, CDR1 SGHRS and CDR2 YFSETQ. CDR3 nucleotide sequence: TGCGCCAGCAGCTTGGGAGTGGCAGATACGCAGTATTTT. This translates into CASSLGVADTQYF.

The chain combines TRBV7-9 with TRBJ1-3, with TRBD1 identical over 7 bases. V gave up 8 bases and J gave up 1 base; unmatched junction bases: 8. The CDR3 spans 15 residues. Germline-derived CDR1 and CDR2 are SEHNR and FQNEAQ (reference sequence). CDR3 protein: CASVQGDTSGNTIYF. In nucleotides, the CDR3 is TGTGCCAGCGTTCAGGGGGACACTTCTGGAAACACCATATATTTT.

This clone was found once. V gene TRBV6-5 combines with J gene TRBJ1-1; TRBD1 aligns across 9 bases. V trimming: 10 bases; J trimming: 5 bases; junction bases outside the gene matches: 2. The germline V gene has CDR1 MNHEY and CDR2 SVGAGI. The CDR3 sequence is 11 residues long. CDR3 nucleotide sequence: TGTGCCACAGACAGGGGGACTGAAGCTTTCTTT. As protein: CATDRGTEAFF.

This chain uses TRBV19 with TRBJ1-4; D may be TRBD1 (6 bases). The CDR3 totals 14 residues. Germline V lookup: CDR1 LNHDA, CDR2 SQIVND (reference sequence). V was cut by 8 bases and J by 5 bases, with 15 bases left in between. The CDR3 region is CASSSGTLNEKLFF. The CDR3 coding sequence is TGTGCCAGTTCGTCCGGGACACTGAATGAAAAACTGTTTTTT. The complete variable domain, with remaining parts taken from reference TRBV19 and TRBJ1-4, reads DGGITQSPKYLFRKEGQNVTLSCEQNLNHDAMYWYRQDPGQGLRLIYYSQIVNDFQKGDIAEGYSVSREKKESFPLTVTSAQKNPTAFYLCASSSGTLNEKLFFGSGTQLSVL.

The chain is built from TRBV18 and TRBJ2-3, with 9 bases fitting TRBD1. With V trimmed by 3 bases and J by 7 bases, 5 bases remained unmatched. The CDR3 is 14 amino acids. Germline CDR1 and CDR2: KGHSH and LQKENI. The CDR3: CASSPWDRDNTQYF. CDR3 nucleotides: TGTGCCAGCTCACCCTGGGACAGGGACAATACGCAGTATTTT. The whole variable domain, remainder taken from reference TRBV18 and TRBJ2-3, is NAGVMQNPRHLVRRRGQEARLRCSPMKGHSHVYWYRQLPEEGLKFMVYLQKENIIDESGMPKERFSAEFPKEGPSILRIQQVVRGDSAAYFCASSPWDRDNTQYFGPGTRLTVL.

The rearrangement uses TRBV13 and TRBJ1-3; D is possibly TRBD1 (5 bases). Germline V gene lookup returns CDR1 PRHDT and CDR2 FYEKMQ (reference sequence). The CDR3 has 15 residues. Trimming left V 6 bases short and J 5 bases short, with 17 bases between. The CDR3 reads CASSYLTTVRNTIYF. The CDR3 DNA reads as TGTGCCAGCAGTTACCTCACGACAGTGAGAAACACCATATATTTT.